This T cell receptor beta chain emerged from a study of blood T cell repertoires in COVID-19. Germline V lookup: CDR1 MNHNS, CDR2 SASEGT. This CDR3 region has 15 residues. V dropped 3 bases and J dropped 0 bases, with 6 bases sitting between them. This clone came up a few times. The method was immunoSEQ multiplex PCR; TCRdb's version includes in-frame clones alone and lacks a portion of them. The repertoire holds about 220,000 clones, with roughly nine tenths as singletons. The gene calls are TRBV6-1 and TRBJ2-6; D is uncertain. Sequences were obtained from PBMCs or T cells enriched from blood (not recorded which). The sequence was obtained from a woman aged 18-29 years in a cohort exposed to, infected with or recovered from COVID-19 (not recorded which). The CDR3 is CASSDQYSGANVLTF. For the CDR3, the DNA is TGTGCCAGCAGTGATCAGTACTCTGGGGCCAACGTCCTGACTTTC.